This T cell receptor (beta chain) was sequenced in a study of cytomegalovirus exposure and HLA in healthy donors. Overall study findings and caveats: By a later analysis, the bulk of CMV-associated TCR beta chains appeared HLA-restricted. Later analysis placed DRB1 highest and HLA-C lowest in TCR association rates, which differed by HLA locus. In a later analysis, productive TCRs from donors in an Asian-associated ancestry cluster reportedly carried fewer N-insertions than the cohort mean.

It was with 60 Vbeta and 13 Jbeta primers that the PCR ran. Data came from immunoSEQ multiplex PCR; TCRdb stores just in-frame clones and leaves some out. The sample has 140,000 to 150,000 clones; about three fifths are singletons. As for this clone: The antigen remains unidentified.

The V gene end was trimmed by 5 bases and the J gene end by 5 bases; junction bases not matched to a gene: 6. CDR1 is SEHNR and CDR2 is FQNEAQ in the germline V gene (reference sequence). The CDR3 contains 15 residues. The chain has TRBV7-9 and TRBJ1-4; 9 positions match TRBD1. Sequencing was carried out using PBMCs. This TCR was sampled from a male donor in good health and CMV-seronegative. The CDR3 coding sequence is TGTGCCAGCAGCAAGATGACAGGGGGAAATGAAAAACTGTTTTTT. Residues: CASSKMTGGNEKLFF.